The text below deals with one T cell receptor (beta chain). The CDR3 is 13 residues long. After removal of 6 bases from V and 4 bases from J, the junction contained 4 bases not matched to a gene. Germline V gene data show CDR1 as SQVTM and CDR2 as ANQGSEA. The data derive from a study of chemoradiotherapy in HPV16-positive cancers. Sequencing used immunoSEQ multiplex PCR; TCRdb keeps in-frame clones, though not all of them. The data hold approximately 28,000 clones, with over 80% observed a single time. This clonotype was obtained from a human donor with HPV-associated anogenital cancer. The chain recombines TRBV29-1 with TRBJ2-5; 11 nucleotides match TRBD1. Here the sequenced sample was blood, taken from a patient who underwent chemoradiotherapy. This CDR3 reads CSVAGTGGETQYF. The CDR3 DNA sequence: TGCAGCGTCGCCGGGACAGGGGGAGAGACCCAGTACTTC.